These 19 T cell receptor beta chains came from one sample sequenced in a study of identical twins. TCRdb used MiXCR to reprocess the 5' RACE reads, holding one entry per CDR3 protein. The table records 300,000 to 400,000 distinct CDR3 sequences, 10% to 15% of them present only once. This same sample was also taken into another study, of yellow fever vaccine responses in identical twins.

Sample: CD8+ T cells sorted from blood. These receptors came from a woman younger than 30 in good health.

This clonotype came up a few times. V gene TRBV18 combines with J gene TRBJ1-1; unclear D gene. The germline CDR1 and CDR2 sequences are KGHSH and LQKENI. Between the trimmed V and J ends, which lost 0 bases and 3 bases, there was a span of 14 bases. The CDR3 totals 16 residues. CDR3 bases: TGTGCCAGCTCACCACCGGCAGGCAGTGGGGACACTGAAGCTTTCTTT. The encoded protein is CASSPPAGSGDTEAFF.

This chain connects TRBV7-2 to TRBJ2-3; the D is unclear. CDR1 is SGHTA, CDR2 FQGNSA, per germline. CDR3 length: 14 amino acids. V was clipped by 1 base and J by 2 bases, with 7 bases between them. The CDR3 loop reads CASSLVPHTDTQYF. In nucleotides, the CDR3 is TGTGCCAGCAGCTTAGTTCCCCACACAGATACGCAGTATTTT.

The V call is TRBV2, the J call TRBJ1-1; D is possibly TRBD1 (5 bases). Germline loops: CDR1 SNHLY, CDR2 FYNNEI. The CDR3 has 15 residues. V was trimmed by 3 bases and J by 4 bases, leaving 15 bases between them. CDR3 sequence: CASSDYRDGGTEAFF. The CDR3, as DNA: TGTGCCAGCAGTGATTATCGGGATGGGGGCACTGAAGCTTTCTTT.

The V and J genes are TRBV28 and TRBJ2-3; TRBD1 might be the D (6 bases). Deletions cut 5 bases from V and 5 bases from J, with 20 bases between. CDR1 is MDHEN and CDR2 is SYDVKM in the germline V gene. This CDR3 region has 16 residues. CDR3 residues: CASSTLSDSGRDTQYF. CDR3 sequence (DNA): TGTGCCAGCAGTACCCTTTCGGACAGTGGTAGAGATACGCAGTATTTT.

The rearrangement uses TRBV7-6 and TRBJ2-2; D possibly uses TRBD1 or TRBD2 (5 bases each). Germline V gene lookup returns CDR1 SGHVS and CDR2 FNYEAQ. The CDR3 consists of 18 residues. Trimming took 2 bases from V and 3 from J, leaving 19 bases between them. As DNA, the CDR3 is TGTGCCAGCAGCTTATCCCGCAGGGTTAGCGATTACACCGGGGAGCTGTTTTTT. Its protein product is CASSLSRRVSDYTGELFF.

V usage is TRBV10-2 and J usage is TRBJ2-5; D possibly corresponds to TRBD2 (6 bases). The germline V and J ends were trimmed by 5 bases and 3 bases, with 13 bases remaining between them. Germline V gene data show CDR1 as WSHSY and CDR2 as SAAADI. The CDR3 spans 14 residues. The CDR3 sequence is CASSRMGGKETQYF. CDR3 in DNA: TGCGCCAGCAGTCGTATGGGGGGTAAAGAGACCCAGTACTTC.

In this sample, this clonotype turned up many times. The CDR3 region is CASSQSTHATNEKLFF. CDR3 DNA: TGTGCCAGCAGCCAGAGTACCCACGCAACTAATGAAAAACTGTTTTTT. The chain uses TRBV7-9 and TRBJ1-4, with D uncertain. This CDR3 has 16 amino acids. CDR1 and CDR2 from the germline V gene are SEHNR and FQNEAQ (reference sequence). Trimming pared 5 bases from V and 0 bases from J, leaving 13 bases between.

This clonotype was detected many times. V and J are TRBV24-1 and TRBJ2-3; D may match TRBD1 or TRBD2 (5 bases each). This CDR3 is built from 14 residues. V was trimmed by 1 base and J by 6 bases, leaving 10 bases between them. The germline V gene has CDR1 KGHDR and CDR2 SFDVKD. The CDR3 here is CATSDFPGTDTQYF. CDR3 coding DNA: TGTGCCACCAGTGATTTTCCGGGGACGGATACGCAGTATTTT.

This clonotype appeared a few times. The J gene is TRBJ2-5, the V gene TRBV7-2; 13 bases align to TRBD2. In germline, CDR1 is SGHTA, CDR2 FQGNSA. Trimming removed 5 bases from V and 1 base from J; junction bases left unmatched: 4. The CDR3 spans 16 residues. The CDR3 is CASSHGTSGIQETQYF. Written as DNA, the CDR3 is TGTGCCAGCAGCCACGGGACTAGCGGGATCCAAGAGACCCAGTACTTC.

This clonotype has a handful of counts. J is TRBJ1-5 and V is TRBV27, with 8 bases aligning to TRBD1. V shed 11 bases, J shed 1 base, and the junction held 10 bases outside the gene matches. Germline V gives CDR1 MNHEY, CDR2 SMNVEV (reference sequence). The CDR3 runs 15 residues. The CDR3 spells CAGDSRDRSNQPQHF. The DNA of the CDR3 is TGTGCCGGAGACTCCCGGGACAGGAGCAATCAGCCCCAGCATTTT.

This clonotype was seen more than once but under ten times. The chain recombines TRBV27 with TRBJ2-1; 9 bases fit TRBD2. Germline V CDR1 and CDR2: MNHEY, SMNVEV (reference sequence). The junction had 4 bases not matched to a gene; V was cut back by 6 bases and J by 7 bases. The CDR3 runs 13 residues. This chain's CDR3 is CASRVAGVNEQFF. CDR3 coding DNA: TGTGCCAGCAGGGTAGCGGGAGTGAATGAGCAGTTCTTC.

This clonotype was seen only a few times. The CDR3 bases are TGTGCCAGTCCAGGCTTTGGCGGAGGGAGCTACGAGCAGTACTTC. Protein: CASPGFGGGSYEQYF. The chain uses TRBV9 and TRBJ2-7, with D possibly matching TRBD2 (6 bases). Between the trimmed V and J ends, which lost 8 bases and 3 bases, there was a span of 21 bases. The CDR3 is 15 amino acids. CDR1 is SGDLS, CDR2 YYNGEE, per germline.

The chain carries TRBV7-8 and TRBJ1-2; the D is unclear. The germline V gene has CDR1 SGHVS and CDR2 FQNEAQ. The CDR3 extends over 14 amino acids. V lost 4 bases, J lost 6 bases, and 15 bases lay in between. The CDR3 spells CASSSEPRVDGYTF. Written as DNA, the CDR3 is TGTGCCAGCAGCTCCGAACCAAGGGTCGATGGCTACACCTTC.

This clonotype was observed at least ten times. The chain's CDR3 is CASGAGESYNEQFF. CDR3 sequence (DNA): TGTGCCAGCGGAGCGGGAGAGAGCTACAATGAGCAGTTCTTC. The chain carries TRBV6-2 or TRBV6-3 and TRBJ2-1; 8 positions match TRBD2. The CDR3 is made up of 14 amino acids. With 8 bases clipped from V and 3 bases from J, the junction kept 6 bases outside the gene matches. Germline CDR1 and CDR2: MNHEY and SVGEGT.

CDR3 bases: TGTGCCAGCGGCGACAACACTGAAGCTTTCTTT. Translating gives CASGDNTEAFF. V and J are TRBV12-3 or TRBV12-4 and TRBJ1-1; D is unresolved. The germline V and J ends were trimmed by 8 bases and 2 bases, with 6 bases remaining between them. The CDR3 length is 11 residues.

This clonotype has just a few counts. The genes are TRBV9 and TRBJ2-1; possibly TRBD1 for D (6 bases). The CDR3 has 16 amino acids. V lost 4 bases and J 1 base, leaving 15 bases between the germline ends. Germline V gives CDR1 SGDLS, CDR2 YYNGEE. The CDR3 sequence is CASSPPVQGSYNEQFF. The CDR3 DNA is TGTGCCAGCAGCCCCCCCGTACAGGGTTCCTACAATGAGCAGTTCTTC.

CDR3 bases: TGTGCCAGCAGTTCGGGGGGGGGCAGTCAGCCCCAGCATTTT. Translating it yields CASSSGGGSQPQHF. The chain carries TRBV28 and TRBJ1-5; TRBD1 is a possible D gene (6 bases). V lost 4 bases and J lost 6, with 13 bases in between. In germline, CDR1 is MDHEN, CDR2 SYDVKM. The CDR3 totals 14 residues.

This clonotype came up a few times. This chain links TRBV28 with TRBJ1-6, with D maybe TRBD1 (6 bases). CDR3 length: 17 residues. Germline V gene lookup returns CDR1 MDHEN and CDR2 SYDVKM. V lost 3 bases and J lost 8, with 20 bases in between. DNA of the CDR3: TGTGCCAGCAGTTTCCCAGGGAGGGGGTTTCTTCATTCACCCCTCCACTTT. It yields the protein CASSFPGRGFLHSPLHF.

This clonotype was seen at least ten times. The chain employs TRBV7-9 and TRBJ1-1, with a possible D match to TRBD1 (5 bases). Germline values: CDR1 SEHNR, CDR2 FQNEAQ (reference sequence). The CDR3 sequence is 15 residues long. Trimming stripped 1 base from V and 6 bases from J, with 15 bases between. CDR3 loop: CASSLGGDFRAEAFF. The CDR3, as DNA: TGTGCCAGCAGCTTAGGGGGGGACTTCCGGGCTGAAGCTTTCTTT. Full variable domain (rest looked up from reference TRBV7-9 and TRBJ1-1): DTGVSQNPRHKITKRGQNVTFRCDPISEHNRLYWYRQTLGQGPEFLTYFQNEAQLEKSRLLSDRFSAERPKGSFSTLEIQRTEQGDSAMYLCASSLGGDFRAEAFFGQGTRLTVV.